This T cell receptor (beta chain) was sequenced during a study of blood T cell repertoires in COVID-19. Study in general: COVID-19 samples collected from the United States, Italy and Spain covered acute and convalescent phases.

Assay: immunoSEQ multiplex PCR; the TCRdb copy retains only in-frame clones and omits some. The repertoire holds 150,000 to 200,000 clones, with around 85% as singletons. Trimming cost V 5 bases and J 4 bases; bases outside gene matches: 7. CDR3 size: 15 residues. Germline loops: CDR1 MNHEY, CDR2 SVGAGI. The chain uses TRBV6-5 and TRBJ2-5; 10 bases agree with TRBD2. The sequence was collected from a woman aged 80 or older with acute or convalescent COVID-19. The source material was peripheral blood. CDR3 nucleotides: TGTGCCAGCAGTCTTCAGCGGGGGGGCGGAGAGACCCAGTACTTC. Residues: CASSLQRGGGETQYF.